This passage covers 26 T cell receptor beta chains from one sample sequenced in a study of CXCR3-negative and CXCR3-positive naive CD8 T cells. General study results and limits: CXCR3-positive naive cells had more hydrophobic TRB CDR3s than CXCR3-negative naive cells.

Which antigens these TCRs recognize remains unknown. Each TRB cDNA library was prepared by 5' RACE (with UMI labels). From its re-call of the 5' RACE reads, TCRdb lists each CDR3 protein once, without DNA. The repertoire table contains tens of thousands of distinct CDR3 sequences. The specimen was naive CXCR3+ CD8+ T cells from blood. Subset described: CD45RO-CCR7+CD27+CD95- naive CD8+ T cells expressing CXCR3 (TNR3+). Receptors originate from a human donor in good health. Some clones in this sample may be carry-over from other donors' samples.

The chain combines TRBV6-4 with TRBJ2-1; TCRdb gives TRBD2 as the D gene, but with no DNA this cannot be confirmed. The germline V gene has CDR1 MRHNA and CDR2 SNTAGT. The CDR3 totals 16 residues. CDR3 amino acids: CASSASRAGLYNEQFF.

V is TRBV6-1 and J is TRBJ2-2; TCRdb names TRBD1, which stays unverified in the absence of DNA. From germline, CDR1 is MNHNS and CDR2 SASEGT. The CDR3 loop spans 15 amino acids. CDR3 sequence reads: CASSRRQGGTGELFF.

The rearrangement links TRBV7-6 to TRBJ2-7. Per germline, CDR1 SGHVS and CDR2 FNYEAQ. The CDR3 has 15 residues. CDR3 sequence reads: CASSQGSVPTYEQYF. Complete variable domain (other parts from reference TRBV7-6 and TRBJ2-7): GAGVSQSPRYKVTKRGQDVALRCDPISGHVSLYWYRQALGQGPEFLTYFNYEAQQDKSGLPNDRFSAERPEGSISTLTIQRTEQRDSAMYRCASSQGSVPTYEQYFGPGTRLTVT.

The chain uses TRBV2 and TRBJ2-7. Germline CDR1 and CDR2: SNHLY and FYNNEI. This CDR3 is 14 amino acids long. CDR3 in amino acids: CASSLAGYAYEQYF.

This chain connects TRBV29-1 to TRBJ2-2; absent DNA, TCRdb's TRBD1 call cannot be checked. Germline CDR1 SQVTM, CDR2 ANQGSEA. This CDR3 spans 16 amino acids. CDR3: CSALTPDRGNTGELFF.

The chain carries TRBV28 and TRBJ2-1. Germline V lookup: CDR1 MDHEN, CDR2 SYDVKM. This CDR3 is built from 15 residues. The CDR3 reads CASKPLGSSHNEQFF.

This chain joins TRBV9 and TRBJ2-5. The length of the CDR3 is 14 residues. Germline CDR1 is SGDLS and CDR2 is YYNGEE. The CDR3 loop reads CASSVDWVGETQYF.

The chain links TRBV6-5 to TRBJ1-1; there is no DNA to check the TCRdb D call of TRBD1. The CDR3 is 14 residues long. CDR1 MNHEY and CDR2 SVGAGI come from the germline V gene. The CDR3 loop is CASSTNLGGTEAFF.

The gene calls are TRBV7-6 and TRBJ2-7; TCRdb designates TRBD1, a call that cannot be tested without DNA. This CDR3 has 15 residues. Germline V gives CDR1 SGHVS, CDR2 FNYEAQ. The CDR3 spells CASSGQTASDYEQYF.

The chain uses TRBV28 and TRBJ2-1; the TCRdb D gene call, TRBD1, has no DNA to confirm it. The CDR3 extends over 13 amino acids. Germline V gene sequence: CDR1 MDHEN, CDR2 SYDVKM. The CDR3 here is CASSLTGLNEQFF.

The gene calls are TRBV2 and TRBJ2-1; the TCRdb D gene call, TRBD2, has no DNA to confirm it. Germline V gives CDR1 SNHLY, CDR2 FYNNEI. The length of the CDR3 is 19 residues. The CDR3 reads CASTPGRNSGGAVNNEQFF.

The chain has TRBV18 and TRBJ2-3; TCRdb's D call, TRBD1, is unchecked because there is no DNA. The germline V gene encodes CDR1 KGHSH and CDR2 LQKENI. The CDR3 consists of 16 residues. The CDR3 loop reads CASSLNPGIRTDTQYF.

This chain connects TRBV29-1 to TRBJ2-7; TCRdb's D gene call, TRBD2, goes unchecked for lack of DNA. Germline loops: CDR1 SQVTM, CDR2 ANQGSEA. There are 13 residues in the CDR3. The CDR3 sequence: CSVVSPAGGLLYF.

The chain couples TRBV6-5 to TRBJ2-1; TCRdb proposes TRBD1, but this gene call is untestable without DNA. Germline V gene sequence: CDR1 MNHEY, CDR2 SVGAGI. CDR3 size: 17 residues. CDR3 region: CASRRVWDPESYNEQFF.

The V call is TRBV29-1, the J call TRBJ2-7; TCRdb's D call, TRBD1, is unchecked because there is no DNA. Germline V gives CDR1 SQVTM, CDR2 ANQGSEA. The CDR3 consists of 14 residues. The CDR3 sequence: CSVVTLTGGYEQYF.

This sequence joins TRBV7-8 and TRBJ2-3; TCRdb's D call of TRBD2 is untestable without DNA. Per the germline V gene, CDR1 is SGHVS and CDR2 is FQNEAQ. CDR3 size: 17 residues. CDR3: CASSPPLEREYADTQYF.

The chain has TRBV6-5 and TRBJ2-7; with no DNA, the TCRdb D assignment of TRBD1 cannot be verified. The CDR3 runs 13 residues. The V gene's germline CDR1 is MNHEY and CDR2 SVGAGI. CDR3 in amino acids: CASVGTGIYEQYF.

The CDR3: CATSRDRYEQYF. V and J are TRBV15 and TRBJ2-7. CDR3 length: 12 amino acids. Germline V CDR1 and CDR2: LNHNV, YYDKDF (reference sequence).

The chain carries TRBV4-1 and TRBJ1-3. CDR3 length: 15 residues. CDR1 is MGHRA and CDR2 is YSYEKL in the germline V gene. The CDR3 reads CASSQEESSGNTIYF.

J is TRBJ1-3 and V is TRBV11-2; lacking DNA, the TRBD1 call made by TCRdb goes unchecked. The CDR3 consists of 15 residues. Germline V gene sequence: CDR1 SGHAT, CDR2 FQNNGV. CDR3 sequence reads: CASTPGSPSGNTIYF.

CDR3 protein: CASRGLNGEQYF. This chain links TRBV7-9 with TRBJ2-7; without DNA, the TCRdb call of TRBD2 cannot be checked. Germline V gene lookup returns CDR1 SEHNR and CDR2 FQNEAQ (reference sequence). The CDR3 extends over 12 amino acids.

The rearrangement links TRBV7-9 to TRBJ1-4; there is no DNA to check the TCRdb D call of TRBD1. CDR1 is SEHNR and CDR2 is FQNEAQ in the germline V gene (reference sequence). The CDR3 covers 14 residues. The CDR3 protein is CASSLWTGEEKLFF. Drawing the rest from reference TRBV7-9 and TRBJ1-4, the complete variable domain is DTGVSQNPRHKITKRGQNVTFRCDPISEHNRLYWYRQTLGQGPEFLTYFQNEAQLEKSRLLSDRFSAERPKGSFSTLEIQRTEQGDSAMYLCASSLWTGEEKLFFGSGTQLSVL.

The gene calls are TRBV14 and TRBJ1-2; lacking DNA, the TRBD1 call made by TCRdb goes unchecked. This CDR3 contains 15 residues. CDR1 and CDR2 (germline): SGHDN, FVKESK. This CDR3 reads CASSPGTAVGYGYTF.

This chain links TRBV28 with TRBJ1-5; the TCRdb call, TRBD1, lacks DNA for checking. This CDR3 spans 16 amino acids. Looked up from germline, CDR1 is MDHEN and CDR2 is SYDVKM. The CDR3 loop reads CASSQTGGLSNQPQHF.

This chain connects TRBV29-1 to TRBJ2-2; TCRdb indicates TRBD2, and absent DNA this call remains unverified. The V gene's germline CDR1 is SQVTM and CDR2 ANQGSEA. CDR3 size: 14 residues. Here the CDR3 reads CSGRRGQDTGELFF.

This chain joins TRBV27 and TRBJ1-1; TCRdb's D gene call, TRBD1, goes unchecked for lack of DNA. The CDR3 is made up of 13 amino acids. Per germline, CDR1 MNHEY and CDR2 SMNVEV (reference sequence). The CDR3 reads CATSSTGRSEAFF.